Below are 15 T cell receptor beta chains sequenced from a single sample in a study of blood T cells in healthy people across ages. The authors ran a second PCR of 7 to 11 cycles using a sample-barcoded 5' primer and a J-beta primer mix. TCRdb called the 5' RACE reads again in MiXCR, with one record for every CDR3 protein. The sample holds around 1,100,000 distinct CDR3 sequences, 35% to 40% seen once. The sequenced material came from blood. The origin of the receptors is a man aged 18 to 29 in good health.

The chain is built from TRBV29-1 and TRBJ1-1; a weak D match, TRBD1 (6 bases). With 1 base removed from V and 0 bases from J, the gap between germline ends came to 9 bases. The CDR3 is 14 amino acids. Germline CDR1 reads SQVTM; CDR2 reads ANQGSEA. The CDR3 protein is CSVEATGMNTEAFF. DNA for the CDR3: TGCAGCGTTGAAGCTACAGGGATGAACACTGAAGCTTTCTTT.

The J gene is TRBJ1-2, the V gene TRBV28; D unclear. Germline CDR1 MDHEN, CDR2 SYDVKM. V was trimmed by 7 bases and J by 3 bases, leaving 15 bases between them. CDR3 length: 14 residues. CDR3 DNA: TGTGCCAGCAACATACTGGGGTCCTACTATGGCTACACCTTC. It is translated as CASNILGSYYGYTF.

The chain combines TRBV12-3 or TRBV12-4 with TRBJ1-1; 7 nucleotides agree with TRBD1. The CDR3 covers 14 residues. V was pared by 10 bases and J by 1 base, with 9 bases of the junction left unmatched. The CDR3 nucleotides read TGTGCCACCCGGAAGACAGGGAGGAACACTGAAGCTTTCTTT. Its translation: CATRKTGRNTEAFF.

This clonotype has only a few counts. CDR3 bases: TGTGCCAGCAGTGCAAGATCCGGGACAGGGGGCGGATCATATGGCTACACCTTC. Protein sequence: CASSARSGTGGGSYGYTF. The V call is TRBV2, the J call TRBJ1-2, with 12 nucleotides matching TRBD1. The length of the CDR3 is 18 residues. Looked up from germline, CDR1 is SNHLY and CDR2 is FYNNEI. With V trimmed by 4 bases and J by 5 bases, 14 bases remained unmatched.

The rearrangement joins TRBV29-1 to TRBJ2-5; 13 bases fit TRBD2. The CDR3 totals 19 residues. CDR1 and CDR2 (germline): SQVTM, ANQGSEA. The V segment lost 0 bases and the J segment 9 bases; nucleotides outside the gene matches: 19. CDR3 DNA: TGCAGCGTTGAAGATCTTACTAGCGGGGGGGCCCGCCGCCTTCGGGCCCAGTACTTC. This codes for CSVEDLTSGGARRLRAQYF.

This clonotype has just a few counts. The chain joins TRBV5-1 to TRBJ1-1; TRBD1 agrees at 9 bases. V lost 2 bases to trimming and J lost 0 bases; unmatched junction nucleotides: 5. The CDR3 is 16 residues long. The germline V gene encodes CDR1 SGHRS and CDR2 YFSETQ. The CDR3 region is CASSFHGTGMNTEAFF. Here the CDR3 DNA reads TGCGCCAGCAGCTTCCACGGGACAGGGATGAACACTGAAGCTTTCTTT.

This clonotype was found a few times. The J gene is TRBJ2-5, the V gene TRBV12-3 or TRBV12-4; D call uncertain. This CDR3 comprises 15 residues. V was trimmed by 6 bases and J by 1 base, leaving 15 bases between them. The CDR3 nucleotides are TGTGCCAGCAGCCCTAACCCAGACCTCCAAGAGACCCAGTACTTC. As protein: CASSPNPDLQETQYF.

The chain combines TRBV27 with TRBJ2-1, with a possible D match to TRBD2 (5 bases). Germline CDR1 is MNHEY and CDR2 is SMNVEV (reference sequence). Trimming pared 4 bases from V and 0 bases from J, leaving 10 bases between. This CDR3 comprises 15 residues. CDR3: CASSSTTSSYNEQFF. The CDR3 region has the DNA TGTGCCAGCAGTTCGACAACTAGCTCCTACAATGAGCAGTTCTTC.

This chain links TRBV6-1 with TRBJ1-2, with no clear D. The CDR3 has 13 amino acids. The germline CDR1 and CDR2 sequences are MNHNS and SASEGT. V shed 4 bases and J shed 1 base, with 7 bases lying between them. The CDR3 region has the DNA TGTGCCAGCAGTGCGGTCAGTAACTATGGCTACACCTTC. Its protein is CASSAVSNYGYTF.

The rearrangement uses TRBV20-1 and TRBJ2-5; either TRBD1 or TRBD2 may fit D (6 bases each). Germline V gene data show CDR1 as DFQATT and CDR2 as SNEGSKA (reference sequence). Trimming removed 3 bases from V and 5 bases from J, with 13 bases in between. The CDR3 consists of 13 residues. Written as DNA, the CDR3 is TGCAGTGCTAGGTCGGGGGCTACGGAGACCCAGTACTTC. The encoded protein is CSARSGATETQYF.

A note on this clonotype: One junction end does not reproduce the germline sequence, and a read error may be involved. The chain couples TRBV4-3 to TRBJ2-3, with D maybe TRBD1 (5 bases). Germline V lookup: CDR1 LGHNA, CDR2 YSLEER. The CDR3 has 17 amino acids. The CDR3: CASSPDTVRTPTYTQYF. The DNA of the CDR3 is TGCGCCAGCAGCCCGGACACCGTGAGAACCCCCACATATACGCAGTATTTT.

This clonotype was counted between two and nine times. This chain joins TRBV4-3 and TRBJ1-6, with D possibly being TRBD1 (6 bases). The CDR3 runs 16 residues. The V end was cut by 4 bases, the J end by 4 bases, with 14 bases between. Germline V gene sequence: CDR1 LGHNA, CDR2 YSLEER. The CDR3 nucleotides read TGCGCCAGCAGCCTCGGGGGGCCAGGTTATAATTCACCCCTCCACTTT. Protein product: CASSLGGPGYNSPLHF.

The chain employs TRBV5-1 and TRBJ2-4, with D perhaps matching TRBD1 (6 bases). The V and J ends lost 3 bases and 0 bases respectively, with 16 bases between them. Germline V CDR1 and CDR2: SGHRS, YFSETQ. The CDR3 is 17 residues long. The CDR3 reads CASSSEPGTLAKNIQYF. The CDR3 nucleotides read TGCGCCAGCAGCTCGGAACCAGGGACATTAGCCAAAAACATTCAGTACTTC.

This clonotype has more than one count but fewer than ten. V is TRBV4-2 and J is TRBJ2-5; D remains unclear. The V and J ends lost 1 base and 11 bases respectively, with 14 bases between them. CDR1 is LGHNA and CDR2 is YNFKEQ in the germline V gene. The CDR3 totals 13 residues. The CDR3 spells CASSQARRSPQYF. The CDR3, as DNA: TGTGCCAGCAGCCAAGCTCGCAGGTCGCCTCAGTACTTC.

The genes are TRBV27 and TRBJ2-3; tentative D call: TRBD1 (5 bases). This CDR3 contains 13 residues. V gave up 3 bases and J gave up 7 bases, with 11 bases separating them. Germline V gives CDR1 MNHEY, CDR2 SMNVEV (reference sequence). The DNA for the CDR3 is TGTGCCAGCAGTTTTAACTACAGGAATACGCAGTATTTT. Translating gives CASSFNYRNTQYF.